This T cell receptor beta chain was profiled in a study of shared clonotypes between healthy human individuals. Findings of the study overall: Memory subsets had estimated richness that was generally smaller than that of naive subsets.

Germline V gene sequence: CDR1 MNHEY, CDR2 SMNVEV (reference sequence). The CDR3 loop spans 14 amino acids. About this clone: The target antigen is unknown.

Deep level was the assay's run setting. The table came from immunoSEQ multiplex PCR; TCRdb's copy has only in-frame clones and leaves some out. This sample carries around 180,000 clones, 80% to 95% of them seen once, and the ten largest clones take around 0.067%. This clonotype was obtained from a woman in her twenties or thirties in good health. The sample consisted of naive CD4+ T cells sorted from blood. Subset indicated: CD45RA+ positively selected. The V gene is TRBV27, the J gene TRBJ2-5, with D possibly being TRBD1 (5 bases). The DNA end favors TRBJ2-7, so the J call may be wrong. In DNA form, the CDR3 reads TGTGCCAGCAGTTTTGAAAGGGGCAACCACGAGCAGTACTTC. It encodes CASSFERGNHEQYF.